The present T cell receptor beta chain was sequenced within a study of cytomegalovirus exposure and HLA in healthy donors (dated by TCRdb to 2016 to 2017). About the study as a whole: An earlier analysis of some 600 of the donors reported around 280 Gb of sequence data and about 120 million unique TCR beta sequences obtained from about 179 million T cells. An early release covering over 500 HLA-typed donors comprised approximately 300 gigabases of sequencing data and around 85 million unique TCR sequences. Of the 398 genotyped donors, approximately 82% fell in the genetic ancestry cluster associated with self-reported Caucasian donors. The study aimed to test whether signatures of past pathogen exposure could be identified by cataloging public T cell receptors. Using immunosequencing, the study profiled T cell repertoires from around 670 subjects and related those repertoires to cytomegalovirus serostatus. In addition to the first cohort of roughly 700 subjects, a separate validation cohort of over 90 different subjects was used. High-throughput TCR immunosequencing, statistical association of individual TCRs with disease status, and machine learning were combined to predict cytomegalovirus infection status. To study patterns of TCR occurrence, a later analysis re-analyzed previously published TCR beta repertoires from 666 donors and added high-resolution HLA genotyping. In the later analysis, no new phenotypic data were used to find candidate immune exposures; instead, reliance was placed on TCR beta sequences and their occurrence across donors. In an earlier analysis of more than 550 of the donors, high-throughput TCR beta sequencing was used to judge whether each TCR beta V gene segment behaved as functional or pseudogenic. Donor age, sex, ethnicity and CMV serostatus were compiled together with the repertoire data. A later genetic analysis used genome-wide SNP genotypes for 398 of the 666 donors, treating that subset as a discovery cohort. All discovery cohort repertoires had been generated using a single sequencing platform. HLA typing included class I and class II loci at four-digit resolution. The number of typed donors differed by locus: about 620-640 for A, B, C, DRB1 and DQB1; approximately 530 for DQA1; approximately 600 for DPA1; and around 450 for DPB1. Several DR-DQ haplotypes were treated as single units for association and clustering because of strong linkage in the cohort. Among 300 to 500 genotyped donors of the cohort, an average of approximately 220,000 unique TCR beta nucleotide sequences was sequenced per donor, of which 15% to 20% were non-productive.

Remarks on this clone: Its antigen has not been determined. Base qualities are not recorded, but no much larger clone differs from it by a single base.

The library was made by the immunoSEQ multiplex PCR assay. The multiplex PCR relied on a mix of 60 forward primers for TCR Vbeta segments and 13 reverse primers for TCR Jbeta segments. Amplification of the CDR3 region of rearranged TCR beta genes was performed with a multiplex PCR assay on genomic DNA. The amplified TCR beta libraries were sequenced on the Illumina HiSeq System as 87-base-pair reads. The paper's processing steps were these. Across the 700 or so repertoires, a later analysis counted tens of millions of unique TCR beta chains, approximately 12 million of which were shared by at least two donors. To remove PCR and sequencing errors, raw reads were error-corrected and collapsed into unique sequences using a nearest-neighbor algorithm that merged closely related sequences. To assign V, D and J gene segments, CDR3 sequences were aligned to IMGT reference sequences. For a sequence to be retained, a match of at least six nucleotides was required to both a V gene segment and a J gene segment. A rearrangement counted as productive if the CDR3 had no stop codons and remained in frame with V and J, and every other rearrangement counted as non-productive. Following IMGT convention, CDR3 was defined as the stretch from the second conserved V-encoded cysteine to the conserved J-encoded phenylalanine. In an earlier analysis of more than 550 of the donors, sequences lacking an unambiguous match to a single V gene segment were excluded. In an earlier analysis of 587 of the donors, a V segment was called functional when productive rearrangements were above 56.7%, and segregating when the standard deviation between donors exceeded 5%. A statistical classification framework was built to diagnose cytomegalovirus status from the catalog of TCR beta chain sequences. In a later analysis, TCR nucleotide sequences were compared against IMGT/GENE-DB human TR gene sequences so that V and J genes could be assigned. In a later analysis, CDR3 sequences and most-parsimonious VDJ recombination scenarios were assigned using the TCRdist pipeline. A later analysis defined each TCR beta chain by its CDR3 amino acid sequence plus V-gene family, and excluded reads lacking a unique V-gene family. A later analysis removed several hundred highly shared, low-generation-probability nucleotide sequences to deal with suspected cross-contamination and a sequencing artifact. In a later analysis, a clonal expansion index for each public chain was calculated from normalized within-repertoire ranks of inferred template counts. Generation probabilities in a later analysis came from a VDJ recombination model fitted to out-of-frame rearrangements, and those results were checked against IGoR. In a later analysis, TCR-TCR, TCR-HLA and TCR-CMV co-occurrence was scored with hypergeometric tests, and a repertoire-size bias correction was applied to TCR pairs. To estimate false discovery rates, a later analysis permuted the HLA or CMV assignments 20 times. In a later analysis, co-occurring TCRs were grouped with DBSCAN, and TCRdist sequence similarity was added when clustering was performed within HLA-allele-positive subsets. For co-occurrence clustering, repertoires with fewer than 30,000 or more than 120,000 public chains were excluded, along with several repertoires with anomalous nucleotide sharing. Not all clones reach the TCRdb copy of this immuneACCESS table, which keeps in-frame sequences only. Checked studies attribute under half of the gap to unresolved V genes and leave the rest unexplained. The V and J calls and clone size are taken from that table; D and trimming were inferred from the DNA. The sample table shows 180,000 or so clones, and roughly 74% are seen once. The top ten clones comprise around 2.6% of the sample.

The research as a whole found: Across donors, most TCR sequences were observed very rarely, whereas some public TCRs were present in many individuals. Some IMGT-functional V segments, including TRBV6-2 and TRBV6-3, could not be distinguished by the 87-base-pair reads and were therefore excluded. V-gene and J-gene trimming of TCR beta chains was associated with a missense DCLRE1C variant in a later genetic analysis, and the association was replicated in an independent cohort. Because HLA typing was missing for some donors at each locus, association tests included only the typed subset. For the cohort, immune exposure information was limited to CMV serostatus. A cluster of highly shared sequence variants was judged likely to be a technical artifact of the sequencing pipeline. Cytomegalovirus status was reported to be diagnosed by the classifier with high specificity and sensitivity in both the original and validation cohorts. Because counts were too low, about 15 rarely observed V segments, including chromosome 9 orphons, were left out of the earlier analysis of several hundred of the donors. In a later analysis, several top co-occurrence clusters were reported to appear linked to parvovirus B19, influenza, CMV and Epstein-Barr virus. In vitro tests confirmed that a few of the cytomegalovirus-associated TCR beta chains recognize cytomegalovirus antigens. In a later analysis, HLA-associated TCR beta chains showed more clonal expansion and lower generation probabilities than non-associated chains that were equally common. Compared with the approximately 670-donor mean, donors in an Asian-associated ancestry cluster had fewer N-insertions in productive TCRs, according to a later genetic analysis. Correlated functional status among segregating V segments might reflect linkage disequilibrium, but an unknown experimental factor could not be ruled out. According to the authors, the approach could potentially be generalized to other disease states and immunological phenotypes. A total of fewer than 200 TCR beta chains were listed by the study as associated with cytomegalovirus. Sequencing depth was assumed to be roughly uniform across donors in the presence/absence analyses, though that assumption may not hold. At a false discovery rate of 0.05, a later analysis linked about 17,000 TCR beta sequences to specific HLA alleles. An earlier analysis of 450 to 750 of the donors showed that most TCR beta V segments appeared in productive rearrangements either about 90% or about 30% of the time, which broadly matched IMGT annotations. A further reported finding was that TCR beta sequences accurately predicted the HLA-A and HLA-B alleles for most subjects in the first cohort. The cohort was sequenced for TCR beta chains only, and without alpha or paired-chain data the features that could be detected were limited. Assigning TCR associations to individual alleles was difficult when HLA alleles, especially DR and DQ, strongly co-occurred. According to a later analysis, most CMV-associated TCR beta chains appeared to be HLA-restricted, and the HLA associations seemed to be driven largely by CMV exposure. In a later analysis, TCR association rates were found to vary across HLA loci, with the most associated TCRs seen for DRB1 alleles and the fewest for HLA-C alleles.

In total, approximately 690 healthy bone marrow donors made up the cohort. Cohort members were all nominally healthy when sampled, although unrecorded immune exposures were likely present. The donor was CMV seronegative and was included in the group of about 400 seronegative cohort members. Each donor provided a peripheral blood sample, and peripheral blood mononuclear cells were used for TCR beta sequencing. Genomic DNA was extracted from the blood cell samples with the Qiagen DNeasy Blood Extraction Kit. CDR1 MDHEN and CDR2 SYDVKM were looked up in the germline V gene. V loses 3 bases of germline sequence and J loses 5 bases, and the interval between the two ends is 10 bases. From its cysteine to its phenylalanine, the CDR3 spans 13 amino acids. Only the CDR3 region is kept as DNA, spanning 39 bases read in frame from base 1.

The sequence links TRBV28 to TRBJ2-5; the D gene is perhaps TRBD2, from 6 matching bases. Material for sequencing was PBMCs. The TCR originated in a female donor in good health and CMV-seronegative. The CDR3 sequence is CASSLEGMETQYF. The nucleotide sequence reads TGTGCCAGCAGTTTGGAGGGAATGGAGACCCAGTACTTC. Reference TRBV28 and TRBJ2-5 genes cover what lies past the CDR3, so the full variable domain is DVKVTQSSRYLVKRTGEKVFLECVQDMDHENMFWYRQDPGLGLRLIYFSYDVKMKEKGDIPEGYSVSREKKERFSLILESASTNQTSMYLCASSLEGMETQYFGPGTRLLVL.